The 8 T cell receptor beta chains given below trace back to one sample, sequenced in a study of T cell repertoires in cytomegalovirus infection. TCRdb re-derived calls from the reads in MiXCR, one entry per CDR3 protein. The sample contains about 480,000 distinct CDR3 sequences, 30% to 40% of which appear only once. These receptors have no identified antigens. Here the sequenced sample was cultured PBMCs, taken from culture after CMV antigen stimulation. These receptor sequences come from a human donor in good health (CMV status not recorded). Some clones in this sample may be carry-over from other donors' samples.

This clonotype was seen ten or more times. The chain carries TRBV12-3 or TRBV12-4 and TRBJ1-5; D might be TRBD1 (6 bases). The CDR3 is 15 residues long. V was pared by 7 bases and J by 1 base, with 14 bases between. The CDR3 nucleotides are TGTGCCAGCAAGCGAGCAGGGGAGAGCAATCAGCCCCAGCATTTT. This sequence encodes CASKRAGESNQPQHF.

V usage is TRBV3-1 and J usage is TRBJ1-1, with D possibly matching TRBD1 (5 bases). Trimming removed 1 base at V and 0 bases at J, with 9 bases between. CDR3 length equals 15 residues. In germline, CDR1 is LGHDT, CDR2 YNNKEL (reference sequence). In nucleotides, the CDR3 is TGTGCCAGCAGCCAAGGTCCAGGGTTGAACACTGAAGCTTTCTTT. This translates into CASSQGPGLNTEAFF.

This chain links TRBV12-5 with TRBJ1-1; no firm D call. Looked up from germline, CDR1 is LGHNT and CDR2 is FRNRAP. The CDR3 has 19 residues. Between the trimmed V and J ends, which lost 5 bases and 2 bases, there was a span of 27 bases. The CDR3 reads CASGERSSGLRLINTEAFF. DNA for the CDR3: TGTGCTAGTGGTGAACGCTCTTCCGGGCTCCGGCTTATCAACACTGAAGCTTTCTTT.

The chain uses TRBV4-1 and TRBJ1-2; no clear D. V lost 1 base, J lost 8 bases, and 17 bases lay in between. Looked up from germline, CDR1 is MGHRA and CDR2 is YSYEKL. The CDR3 extends over 15 amino acids. The CDR3 nucleotides read TGCGCCAGCAGCCAAGTCCTACCGGGTCGAGAGGGCTACACCTTC. Translation: CASSQVLPGREGYTF.

This clonotype has more than one count but fewer than ten. The chain combines TRBV6-2 or TRBV6-3 with TRBJ2-1, with 11 bases fitting TRBD2. The J segment lost 4 bases and the V segment lost 6 bases, leaving 5 bases of the junction unmatched. Germline CDR1 and CDR2: MNHEY and SVGEGT. The CDR3 is 15 residues long. The CDR3 loop reads CASRDLAGGYNEQFF. The CDR3 DNA reads TGTGCCAGCAGAGATCTAGCGGGAGGATACAATGAGCAGTTCTTC.

The genes are TRBV12-3 or TRBV12-4 and TRBJ1-3; 7 bases line up with TRBD1. The CDR3 covers 14 residues. V lost 4 bases, J lost 2 bases, and 2 bases stayed unmatched. As DNA, the CDR3 is TGTGCCAGCAGTTCCAGGGGGACTGGAAACACCATATATTTT. Protein sequence: CASSSRGTGNTIYF.

The rearrangement joins TRBV5-1 to TRBJ2-1, with D perhaps matching TRBD2 (5 bases). The germline CDR1 and CDR2 sequences are SGHRS and YFSETQ. The germline V and J ends were trimmed by 4 bases and 0 bases, with 14 bases remaining between them. CDR3 length: 16 residues. CDR3 region: CASSRLDSSSYNEQFF. The CDR3 DNA follows: TGCGCCAGCAGCCGGCTGGACTCGAGCTCCTACAATGAGCAGTTCTTC.

The chain carries TRBV6-6 and TRBJ2-5; D is unclear. V lost 8 bases and J 4 bases, leaving 17 bases between the germline ends. CDR1 is MNHNY, CDR2 SVGAGI, per germline (reference sequence). The length of the CDR3 is 14 residues. In nucleotides, the CDR3 is TGTGCCAGCTGGGCTAGGTGGGGTTTAGAGACCCAGTACTTC. This translates into CASWARWGLETQYF.